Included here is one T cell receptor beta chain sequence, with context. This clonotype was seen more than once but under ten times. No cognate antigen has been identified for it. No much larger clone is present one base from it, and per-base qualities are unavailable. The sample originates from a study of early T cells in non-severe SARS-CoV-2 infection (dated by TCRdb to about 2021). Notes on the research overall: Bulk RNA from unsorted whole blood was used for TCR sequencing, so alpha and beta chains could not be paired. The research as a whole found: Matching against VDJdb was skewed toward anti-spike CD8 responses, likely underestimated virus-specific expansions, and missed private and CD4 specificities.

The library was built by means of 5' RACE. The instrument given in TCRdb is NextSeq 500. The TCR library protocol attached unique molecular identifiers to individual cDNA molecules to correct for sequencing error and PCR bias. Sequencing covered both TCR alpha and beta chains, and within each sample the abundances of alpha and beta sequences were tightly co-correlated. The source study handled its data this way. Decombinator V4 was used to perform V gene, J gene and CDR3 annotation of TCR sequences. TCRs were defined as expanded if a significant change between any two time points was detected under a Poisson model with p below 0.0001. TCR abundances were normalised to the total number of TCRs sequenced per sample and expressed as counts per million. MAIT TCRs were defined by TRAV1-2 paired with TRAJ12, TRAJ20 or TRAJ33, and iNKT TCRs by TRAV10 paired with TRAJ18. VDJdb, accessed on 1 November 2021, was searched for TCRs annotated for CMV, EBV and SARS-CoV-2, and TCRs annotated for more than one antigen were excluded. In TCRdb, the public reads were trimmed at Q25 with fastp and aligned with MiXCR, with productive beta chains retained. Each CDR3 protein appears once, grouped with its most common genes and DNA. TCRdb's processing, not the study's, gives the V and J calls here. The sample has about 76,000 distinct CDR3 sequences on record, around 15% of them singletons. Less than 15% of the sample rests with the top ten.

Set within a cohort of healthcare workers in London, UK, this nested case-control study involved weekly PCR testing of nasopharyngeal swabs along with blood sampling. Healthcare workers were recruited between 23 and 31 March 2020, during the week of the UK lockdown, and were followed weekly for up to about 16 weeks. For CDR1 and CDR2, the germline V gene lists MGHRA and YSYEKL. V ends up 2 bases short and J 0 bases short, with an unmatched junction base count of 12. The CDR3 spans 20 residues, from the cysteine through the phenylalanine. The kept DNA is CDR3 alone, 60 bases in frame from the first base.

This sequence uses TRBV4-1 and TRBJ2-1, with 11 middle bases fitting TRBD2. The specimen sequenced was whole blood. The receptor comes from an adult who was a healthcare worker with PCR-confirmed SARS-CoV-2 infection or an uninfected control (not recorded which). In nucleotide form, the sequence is TGCGCCAGCAGCCAAATCGCCGGGACTAGCGGACCCCGCTCCTACAATGAGCAGTTCTTC. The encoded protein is CASSQIAGTSGPRSYNEQFF.